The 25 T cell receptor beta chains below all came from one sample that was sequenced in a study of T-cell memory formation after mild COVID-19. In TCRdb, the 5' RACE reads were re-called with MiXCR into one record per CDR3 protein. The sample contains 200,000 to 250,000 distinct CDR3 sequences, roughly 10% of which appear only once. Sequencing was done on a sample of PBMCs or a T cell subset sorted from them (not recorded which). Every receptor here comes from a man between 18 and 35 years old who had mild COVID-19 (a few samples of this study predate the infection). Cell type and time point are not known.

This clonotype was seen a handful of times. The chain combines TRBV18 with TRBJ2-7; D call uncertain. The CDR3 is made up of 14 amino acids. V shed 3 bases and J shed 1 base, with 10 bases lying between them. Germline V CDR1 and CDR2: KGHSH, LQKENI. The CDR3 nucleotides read TGTGCCAGCTCACCTAGTAGCAGGTCCTACGAGCAGTACGTC. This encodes CASSPSSRSYEQYV.

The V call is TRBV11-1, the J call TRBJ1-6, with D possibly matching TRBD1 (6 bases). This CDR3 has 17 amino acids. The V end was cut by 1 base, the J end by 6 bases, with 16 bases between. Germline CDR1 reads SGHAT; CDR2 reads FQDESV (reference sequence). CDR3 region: CASSLERGGFRNSPLHF. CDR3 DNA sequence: TGTGCCAGCAGCTTAGAGCGCGGGGGCTTCCGTAATTCACCCCTCCACTTT.

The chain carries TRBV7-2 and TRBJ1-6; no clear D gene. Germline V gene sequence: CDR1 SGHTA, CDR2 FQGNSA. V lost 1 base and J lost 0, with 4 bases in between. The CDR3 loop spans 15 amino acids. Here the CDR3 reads CASSLVGSYNSPLHF. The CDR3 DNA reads TGTGCCAGCAGCTTAGTCGGCTCCTATAATTCACCCCTCCACTTT.

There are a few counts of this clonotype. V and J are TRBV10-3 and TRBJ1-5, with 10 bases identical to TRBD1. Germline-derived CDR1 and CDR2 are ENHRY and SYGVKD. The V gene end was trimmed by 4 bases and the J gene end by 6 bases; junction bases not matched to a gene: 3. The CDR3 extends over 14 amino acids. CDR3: CAISGTGGGQPQHF. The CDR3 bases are TGTGCCATCAGTGGGACAGGGGGTGGTCAGCCCCAGCATTTT.

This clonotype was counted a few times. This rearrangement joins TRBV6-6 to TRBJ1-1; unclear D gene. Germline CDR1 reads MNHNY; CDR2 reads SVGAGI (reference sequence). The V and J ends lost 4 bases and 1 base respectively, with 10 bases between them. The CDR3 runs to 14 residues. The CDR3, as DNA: TGTGCCAGCAGTTCCCATGCAGGGAACACTGAAGCTTTCTTT. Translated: CASSSHAGNTEAFF.

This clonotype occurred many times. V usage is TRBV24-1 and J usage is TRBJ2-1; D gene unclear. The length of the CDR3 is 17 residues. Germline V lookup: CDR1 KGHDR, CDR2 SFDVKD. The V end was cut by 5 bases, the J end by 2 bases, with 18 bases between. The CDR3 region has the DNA TGTGCCACCAGTGGTGTTTATCGGCGAAGTGCCTACAATGAGCAGTTCTTC. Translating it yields CATSGVYRRSAYNEQFF.

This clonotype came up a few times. The CDR3 DNA follows: TGTGCCAGCAGCTTATCGGCCGTGGGGCTTTCCAATGAGCAGTTCTTC. It specifies CASSLSAVGLSNEQFF. The chain uses TRBV7-8 and TRBJ2-1; D is possibly TRBD1 (5 bases). V was cut by 2 bases and J by 6 bases, with 17 bases left in between. Germline V gives CDR1 SGHVS, CDR2 FQNEAQ. This CDR3 has 16 amino acids.

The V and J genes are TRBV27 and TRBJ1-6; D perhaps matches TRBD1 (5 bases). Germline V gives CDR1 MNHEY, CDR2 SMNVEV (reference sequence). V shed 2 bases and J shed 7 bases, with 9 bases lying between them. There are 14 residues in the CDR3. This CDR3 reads CASSLTGGNSPLHF. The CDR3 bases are TGTGCCAGCAGTTTAACGGGGGGGAATTCACCCCTCCACTTT.

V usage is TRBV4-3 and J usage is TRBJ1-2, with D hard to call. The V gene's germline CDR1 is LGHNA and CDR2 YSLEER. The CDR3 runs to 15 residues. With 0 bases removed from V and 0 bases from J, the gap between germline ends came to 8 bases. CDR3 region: CASSQDFTANYGYTF. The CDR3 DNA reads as TGCGCCAGCAGCCAAGATTTCACAGCTAACTATGGCTACACCTTC.

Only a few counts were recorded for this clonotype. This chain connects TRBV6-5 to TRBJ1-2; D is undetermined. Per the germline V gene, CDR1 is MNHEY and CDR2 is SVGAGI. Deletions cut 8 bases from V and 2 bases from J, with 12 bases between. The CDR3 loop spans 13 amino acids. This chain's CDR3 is CASRLPGNYGYTF. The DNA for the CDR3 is TGTGCCAGCCGCCTACCGGGAAACTATGGCTACACCTTC.

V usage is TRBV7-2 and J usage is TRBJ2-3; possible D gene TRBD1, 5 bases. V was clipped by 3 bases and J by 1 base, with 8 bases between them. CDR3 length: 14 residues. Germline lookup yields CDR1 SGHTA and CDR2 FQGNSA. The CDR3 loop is CASSFRERTDTQYF. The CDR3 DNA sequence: TGTGCCAGCAGCTTCAGGGAACGCACAGATACGCAGTATTTT.

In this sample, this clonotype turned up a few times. This CDR3 reads CASSSGTANYGYTF. The CDR3 coding sequence is TGCGCCAGCAGCTCAGGGACAGCAAACTATGGCTACACCTTC. The chain links TRBV5-1 to TRBJ1-2; 7 positions agree with TRBD1. The CDR3 sequence is 14 residues long. CDR1 and CDR2 (germline): SGHRS, YFSETQ. The J segment lost 2 bases and the V segment lost 3 bases, leaving 4 bases of the junction unmatched.

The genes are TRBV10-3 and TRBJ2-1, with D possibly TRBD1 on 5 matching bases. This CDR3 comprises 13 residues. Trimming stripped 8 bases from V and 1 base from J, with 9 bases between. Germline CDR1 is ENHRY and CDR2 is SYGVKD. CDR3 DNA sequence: TGTGCCATCCAGGGTAGATCCTACAATGAGCAGTTCTTC. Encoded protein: CAIQGRSYNEQFF.

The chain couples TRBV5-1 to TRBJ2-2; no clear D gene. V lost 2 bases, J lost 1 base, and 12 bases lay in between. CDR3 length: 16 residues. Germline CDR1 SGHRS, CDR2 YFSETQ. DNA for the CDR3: TGCGCCAGCAGCTTAGATGCCCCACAGAACACCGGGGAGCTGTTTTTT. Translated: CASSLDAPQNTGELFF.

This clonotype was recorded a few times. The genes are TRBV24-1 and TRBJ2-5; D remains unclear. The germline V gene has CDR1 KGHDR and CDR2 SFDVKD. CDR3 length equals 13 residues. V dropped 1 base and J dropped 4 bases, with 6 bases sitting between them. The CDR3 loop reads CATSDFWGETQYF. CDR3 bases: TGTGCCACCAGTGATTTTTGGGGAGAGACCCAGTACTTC.

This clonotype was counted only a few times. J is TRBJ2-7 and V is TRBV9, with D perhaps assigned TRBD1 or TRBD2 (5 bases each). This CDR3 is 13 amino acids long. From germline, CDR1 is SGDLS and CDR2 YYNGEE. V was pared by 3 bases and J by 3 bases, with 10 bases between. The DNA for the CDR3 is TGTGCCAGCAGCGCGGGACGTGGCTACGAGCAGTACTTC. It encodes CASSAGRGYEQYF.

CDR3 bases: TGTGCCAGCATGGGAGGGGATCGCACCTTC. Its protein is CASMGGDRTF. The chain recombines TRBV7-2 with TRBJ1-2; tentatively, D is TRBD1 (5 bases). The CDR3 is made up of 10 amino acids. Germline V gene lookup returns CDR1 SGHTA and CDR2 FQGNSA. The V and J ends lost 7 bases and 13 bases respectively, with 13 bases between them.

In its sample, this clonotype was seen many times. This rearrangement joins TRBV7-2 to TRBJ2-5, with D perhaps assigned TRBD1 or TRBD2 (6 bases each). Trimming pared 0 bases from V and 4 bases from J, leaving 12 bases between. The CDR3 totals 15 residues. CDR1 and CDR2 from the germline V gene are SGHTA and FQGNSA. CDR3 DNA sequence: TGTGCCAGCAGCTTAGCCTCCAGGGGAGGAGAGACCCAGTACTTC. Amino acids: CASSLASRGGETQYF.

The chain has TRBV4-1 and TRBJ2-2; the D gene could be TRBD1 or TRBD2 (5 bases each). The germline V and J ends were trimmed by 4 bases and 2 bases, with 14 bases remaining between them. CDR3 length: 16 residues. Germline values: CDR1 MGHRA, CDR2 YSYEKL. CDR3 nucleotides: TGCGCCAGCAGCCGCACCCCGGGACCTAACACCGGGGAGCTGTTTTTT. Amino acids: CASSRTPGPNTGELFF.

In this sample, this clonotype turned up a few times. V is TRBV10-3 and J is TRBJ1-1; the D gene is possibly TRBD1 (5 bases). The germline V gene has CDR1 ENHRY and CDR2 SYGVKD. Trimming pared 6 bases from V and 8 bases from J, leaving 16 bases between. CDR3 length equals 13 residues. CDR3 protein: CAISPRDAKEAFF. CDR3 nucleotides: TGTGCCATCAGCCCCCGGGACGCCAAAGAAGCTTTCTTT.

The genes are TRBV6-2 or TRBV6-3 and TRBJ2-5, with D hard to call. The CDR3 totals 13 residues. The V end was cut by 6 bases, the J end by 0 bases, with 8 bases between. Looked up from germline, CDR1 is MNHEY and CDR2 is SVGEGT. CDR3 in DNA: TGTGCCAGCAGCACAGTGGACCAAGAGACCCAGTACTTC. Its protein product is CASSTVDQETQYF.

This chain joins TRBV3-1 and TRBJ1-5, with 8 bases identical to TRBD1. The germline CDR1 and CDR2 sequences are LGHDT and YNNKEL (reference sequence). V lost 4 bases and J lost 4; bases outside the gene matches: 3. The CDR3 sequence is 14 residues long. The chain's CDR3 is CASSPRDRNQPQHF. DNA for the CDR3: TGTGCCAGCAGCCCCCGGGACAGGAATCAGCCCCAGCATTTT.

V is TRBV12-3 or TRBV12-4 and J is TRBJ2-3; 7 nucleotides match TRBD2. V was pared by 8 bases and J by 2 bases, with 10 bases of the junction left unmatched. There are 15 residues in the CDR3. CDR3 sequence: CASSLGGTLTDTQYF. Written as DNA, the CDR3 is TGTGCCAGCTCCCTGGGAGGGACCCTCACAGATACGCAGTATTTT.

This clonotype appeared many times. The CDR3 spells CASSLVGAGTDTQYF. The CDR3 region has the DNA TGCGCCAGCAGCTTGGTGGGGGCTGGCACAGATACGCAGTATTTT. The V and J genes are TRBV5-1 and TRBJ2-3; TRBD1 might be the D (6 bases). Germline values: CDR1 SGHRS, CDR2 YFSETQ. The CDR3 has 15 amino acids. V lost 0 bases to trimming and J lost 1 base, with 9 bases between them.

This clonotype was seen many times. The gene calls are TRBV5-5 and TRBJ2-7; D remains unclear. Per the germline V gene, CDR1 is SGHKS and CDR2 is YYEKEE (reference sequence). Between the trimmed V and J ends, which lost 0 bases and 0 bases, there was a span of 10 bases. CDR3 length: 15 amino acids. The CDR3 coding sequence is TGTGCCAGCAGCTTGGGGCAGTTTCCCTCCTACGAGCAGTACGTC. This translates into CASSLGQFPSYEQYV.